This record looks at one T cell receptor beta chain sequence and its context. The method was immunoSEQ multiplex PCR; TCRdb's version includes in-frame clones alone and lacks a portion of them. The sample comprises roughly 1,500,000 clones, just under 99% of which are singletons, and 0.36% rests with the top ten. The data were taken from a study of shared clonotypes between healthy human individuals. Germline V gives CDR1 MDHEN, CDR2 SYDVKM. The trim removed 6 bases at V and 2 bases at J, leaving 3 bases unmatched. The CDR3 length is 13 residues. Sample: naive CD4+ T cells sorted from blood. Subset here: CD45RA+ positively selected. This receptor was identified in a man aged 25-45 years in good health. The gene calls are TRBV28 and TRBJ2-7; 8 bases are a match to TRBD1. The CDR3 region has the DNA TGTGCCAGCAGCGGACAGGGTCCCTACGAGCAGTACTTC. It specifies CASSGQGPYEQYF. The complete variable domain, with remaining parts taken from reference TRBV28 and TRBJ2-7, reads DVKVTQSSRYLVKRTGEKVFLECVQDMDHENMFWYRQDPGLGLRLIYFSYDVKMKEKGDIPEGYSVSREKKERFSLILESASTNQTSMYLCASSGQGPYEQYFGPGTRLTVT.